The next 6 T cell receptor beta chains were all read from a single sample in a study of radiation and T cells in renal cell carcinoma. The assay was immunoSEQ multiplex PCR, and TCRdb's table has in-frame clones only and misses some. The sample yields 150,000 or so clones, 88% seen once. Documented time point: baseline pretreatment blood. This sample's treatment: 15 Gy SBRT to primary tumor, nephrectomy 4 weeks later. Sequenced material: blood, taken from a patient whose treatment included radiotherapy and nephrectomy. These receptor sequences come from a woman in her sixties or seventies with renal cell carcinoma.

V gene TRBV9 combines with J gene TRBJ1-2, with D unresolved. CDR3 length: 13 amino acids. From germline, CDR1 is SGDLS and CDR2 YYNGEE. The germline V and J ends were trimmed by 3 bases and 0 bases, with 6 bases remaining between them. CDR3 residues: CASSATTNYGYTF. In DNA form, the CDR3 reads TGTGCCAGCAGCGCGACAACTAACTATGGCTACACCTTC.

V is TRBV5-1 and J is TRBJ1-3; D may be TRBD1 (6 bases). Per germline, CDR1 SGHRS and CDR2 YFSETQ. CDR3 size: 14 residues. Trimming cost V 1 base and J 4 bases, with 9 bases left between them. This CDR3 is CASSLTGYGNTIYF. The CDR3 DNA sequence: TGCGCCAGCAGCTTGACAGGGTACGGAAACACCATATATTTT.

The J gene is TRBJ1-2, the V gene TRBV5-4, with a weak D call TRBD1 (5 bases). The CDR3 totals 14 residues. Between the trimmed V and J ends, which lost 2 bases and 1 base, there was a span of 9 bases. The V gene's germline CDR1 is SGHNT and CDR2 YYREEE (reference sequence). The CDR3 region has the DNA TGTGCCAGCAGCTTCCAAGGGGTTAACTATGGCTACACCTTC. It translates to CASSFQGVNYGYTF.

The chain joins TRBV6-4 to TRBJ2-3, with no clear D. With 8 bases removed from V and 1 base from J, the gap between germline ends came to 10 bases. The germline gives CDR1 MRHNA, CDR2 SNTAGT. This CDR3 comprises 13 residues. In DNA form, the CDR3 reads TGTGCCAGCGGGTCCTATTGCACAGATACGCAGTATTTT. It translates to CASGSYCTDTQYF.

The chain is built from TRBV4-3 and TRBJ1-6; D unresolved. Germline V gives CDR1 LGHNA, CDR2 YSLEER. The ends were cut back, 1 base at V and 7 bases at J, with 11 bases in the middle. This CDR3 spans 15 amino acids. CDR3 DNA: TGCGCCAGCAGCCAAGGCATCGGGGTCAATTCACCCCTCCACTTT. Translated: CASSQGIGVNSPLHF.

The V call is TRBV7-2, the J call TRBJ1-2; 7 bases line up with TRBD1. V lost 5 bases to trimming and J lost 8 bases; unmatched junction nucleotides: 14. The CDR3 totals 15 residues. Germline CDR1 reads SGHTA; CDR2 reads FQGNSA. CDR3 in DNA: TGTGCCAGCAGCACCCGACAGGGCCCGGGTAGGGGCTACACCTTC. Protein: CASSTRQGPGRGYTF.